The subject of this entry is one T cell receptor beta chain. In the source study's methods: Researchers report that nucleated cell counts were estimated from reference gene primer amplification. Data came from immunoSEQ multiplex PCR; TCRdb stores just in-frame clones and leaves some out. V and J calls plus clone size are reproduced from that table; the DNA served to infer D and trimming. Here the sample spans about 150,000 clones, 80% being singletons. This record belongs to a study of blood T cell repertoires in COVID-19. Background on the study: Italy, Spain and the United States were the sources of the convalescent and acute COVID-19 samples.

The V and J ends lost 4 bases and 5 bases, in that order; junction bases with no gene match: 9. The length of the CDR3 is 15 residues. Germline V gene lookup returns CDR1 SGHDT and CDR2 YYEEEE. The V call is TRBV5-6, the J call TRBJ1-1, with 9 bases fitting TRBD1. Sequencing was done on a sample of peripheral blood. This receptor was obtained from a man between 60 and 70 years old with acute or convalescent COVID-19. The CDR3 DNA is TGTGCCAGCAGCAAGGGACAGGGTCGAAATACTGAAGCTTTCTTT. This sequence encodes CASSKGQGRNTEAFF.